This T cell receptor (beta chain) was documented in a study of T-cell reconstitution after alpha-beta-depleted transplantation in children. Study-level findings and limits: It was newly produced T cells that mostly accounted for T-cell counts and diversity one year after transplant. Alpha-beta T cells about two months after transplant reportedly derived from several hundred expanded graft clones.

This clonotype came up a few times. What it binds is not known. Preparation of the TCRbeta library was carried out with unique molecular identifiers. MiXCR, applied by TCRdb to the PCR reads, yields one record per CDR3 protein. Of hundreds of thousands of distinct CDR3 sequences listed, around 15% are singletons. The origin of this receptor is a boy under two years old who had a stem cell transplant for Wiskott-Aldrich syndrome, so the T cells may come from the graft donor. This sample comprised PBMCs, mostly from graft donor cells, obtained 360 days after TCRalphabeta/CD19-depleted stem cell transplant.

For the CDR3, the DNA is TGTGCCAGCAGCCACCAGATGGGGGCCTACGAGCAGTACTTC. Translation: CASSHQMGAYEQYF. This chain joins TRBV27 and TRBJ2-7, with D perhaps being TRBD1 or TRBD2 (5 bases each). This CDR3 spans 14 amino acids. In germline, CDR1 is MNHEY, CDR2 SMNVEV (reference sequence). The germline V and J ends were trimmed by 6 bases and 2 bases, with 14 bases remaining between them.